A selection of T cell receptor beta chains follows, all from one sample in a study of blood T cells in healthy people across ages. One entry per CDR3 protein results from TCRdb running MiXCR on the 5' RACE reads. The sample lists 540,000 or so distinct CDR3 sequences, 24% occurring once. The same specimen was also included in a second study, on T cells of mothers and their children.

The sample comprised blood. The receptors come from a boy under 18 in good health. CDR3s include the opening cysteine and the closing phenylalanine or tryptophan. A D gene is named only where the DNA matches it firmly. Size tells how often a clone was seen (once, few, many) or the class of an expanded clone, and some rows leave it out.

TRBJ1-2,TRBD1,.,TRBV4-3,CASSSGRGPYGYTF,TGCGCCAGCAGCTCAGGCAGGGGGCCCTATGGCTACACCTTC
TRBJ2-5,.,few,TRBV14,CASSQSGGRETQYF,TGTGCCAGCAGCCAATCCGGGGGACGAGAGACCCAGTACTTC
TRBJ2-4,.,few,TRBV19,CASSIGGVQYF,TGTGCCAGTAGTATTGGAGGGGTTCAGTACTTC
TRBJ2-7,TRBD2,.,TRBV27,CASRISGLALYEQYF,TGTGCCAGCAGGATCTCGGGACTAGCGCTTTACGAGCAGTACTTC
TRBJ2-1,TRBD2,.,TRBV28,CASSLLLATYNEQFF,TGTGCCAGCAGTTTATTACTAGCGACCTACAATGAGCAGTTCTTC
TRBJ2-5,TRBD2,few,TRBV4-1,CASSQRLAGEETQYF,TGCGCCAGCAGCCAAAGACTAGCGGGGGAAGAGACCCAGTACTTC
TRBJ2-1,.,few,TRBV7-8,CASSLRGDRVSNEQFF,TGTGCCAGCAGCTTGCGGGGGGACAGGGTGTCCAATGAGCAGTTCTTC
TRBJ2-5,.,.,TRBV18,CASSVPGRGALETQYF,TGTGCCAGCTCAGTGCCGGGACGGGGAGCGCTGGAGACCCAGTACTTC
TRBJ2-6,.,.,TRBV10-3,CAIPGPPYSGANVLTF,TGTGCCATACCGGGACCTCCCTACTCTGGGGCCAACGTCCTGACTTTC
TRBJ2-7,TRBD1,.,TRBV27,CASSSRDSPYEQYF,TGTGCCAGCAGTTCCCGGGACAGTCCCTACGAGCAGTACTTC
TRBJ2-4,.,.,TRBV3-1,CASSQGRMTCWSAKNIQYF,TGTGCCAGCAGCCAAGGTCGAATGACGTGCTGGTCAGCCAAAAACATTCAGTACTTC
TRBJ2-1,.,many,TRBV4-3,CASSRGLAGNEQFF,TGCGCCAGCAGCAGGGGACTCGCGGGTAATGAGCAGTTCTTC
TRBJ2-7,TRBD2,few,TRBV28,CASSRMPTSGIPYEQYF,TGTGCCAGCAGTCGTATGCCCACTAGCGGGATTCCCTACGAGCAGTACTTC
TRBJ2-7,.,.,TRBV20-1,CSATRGPYEQYF,TGCAGTGCTACTCGGGGCCCCTACGAGCAGTACTTC
TRBJ2-7,.,few,TRBV4-3,CASSREDSSYEQYF,TGCGCCAGCAGCCGGGAGGACAGTTCCTACGAGCAGTACTTC
TRBJ2-3,TRBD1,.,TRBV29-1,CSVDELGQGAPQDTQYF,TGCAGCGTTGACGAGCTCGGACAGGGGGCTCCACAAGATACGCAGTATTTT
TRBJ2-1,TRBD2,many,TRBV4-3,CASSQGVSGYNEQFF,TGCGCCAGCAGCCAAGGGGTTAGCGGGTACAATGAGCAGTTCTTC
TRBJ2-5,.,few,TRBV12-3/TRBV12-4,CASRWDSTGVEQYF,TGTGCCAGCAGGTGGGACTCTACGGGAGTAGAGCAGTACTTC
TRBJ2-1,.,few,TRBV4-3,CASSQDPPDGGANEQFF,TGCGCCAGCAGCCAAGACCCCCCGGATGGAGGGGCCAATGAGCAGTTCTTC
TRBJ2-3,.,.,TRBV5-1,CASSGRTDTQYF,TGCGCCAGCAGTGGGCGCACAGATACGCAGTATTTT
TRBJ1-4,TRBD1,few,TRBV29-1,CSVESEPLLGQAPSNEKLFF,TGCAGCGTTGAGTCGGAACCGCTCCTCGGACAGGCTCCTTCGAATGAAAAACTGTTTTTT
TRBJ2-1,TRBD1,.,TRBV5-1,CASSLVGGPYDEQFF,TGCGCCAGCAGCTTGGTAGGGGGCCCCTACGATGAGCAGTTCTTC
TRBJ1-1,.,.,TRBV9,CASSGENTEAFF,TGTGCCAGCAGCGGGGAGAACACTGAAGCTTTCTTT
TRBJ1-2,TRBD1,few,TRBV7-8,CASSLTGTGHGYTF,TGTGCCAGCAGCTTAACCGGGACAGGGCACGGCTACACCTTC
TRBJ2-5,TRBD2,.,TRBV28,CASSGTSGGKETQYF,TGTGCCAGCAGCGGGACTAGCGGGGGAAAAGAGACCCAGTACTTC
TRBJ1-4,.,few,TRBV20-1,CSAGTTTEKLFF,TGCAGTGCGGGGACGACGACAGAAAAACTGTTTTTT
TRBJ2-2,.,.,TRBV3-1,CASSHNSRSGGELFF,TGTGCCAGCAGCCATAACTCCCGCTCGGGGGGGGAGCTGTTTTTT
TRBJ1-3,.,.,TRBV9,CASSPGGSTGNTIYF,TGTGCCAGCAGCCCCGGGGGGAGTACTGGAAACACCATATATTTT
TRBJ2-3,.,few,TRBV18,CASSKRPGRGQSTDTQYF,TGTGCCAGCTCAAAGAGACCAGGTCGGGGGCAGTCCACAGATACGCAGTATTTT
TRBJ1-1,.,few,TRBV7-2,CASSLAWYYTEAFF,TGTGCCAGCAGCTTAGCCTGGTACTACACTGAAGCTTTCTTT